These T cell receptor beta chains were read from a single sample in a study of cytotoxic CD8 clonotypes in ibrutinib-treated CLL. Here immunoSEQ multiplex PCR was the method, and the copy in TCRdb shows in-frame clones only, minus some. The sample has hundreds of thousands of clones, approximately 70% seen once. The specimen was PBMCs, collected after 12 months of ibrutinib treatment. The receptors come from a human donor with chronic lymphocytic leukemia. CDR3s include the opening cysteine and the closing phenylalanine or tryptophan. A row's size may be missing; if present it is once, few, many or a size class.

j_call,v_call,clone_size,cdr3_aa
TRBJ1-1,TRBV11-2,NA,CASKLGTEAFF
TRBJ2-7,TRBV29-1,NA,CSVGETRYEQYF
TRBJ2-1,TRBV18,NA,CASSPPSWREQFF
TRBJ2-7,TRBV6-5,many,CASRDRTYEQYF
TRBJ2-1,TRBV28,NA,CASTLVASYNEQFF
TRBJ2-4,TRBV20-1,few,CSALTGIQYF
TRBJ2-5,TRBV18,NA,CASSSLAGETQYF
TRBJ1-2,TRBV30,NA,CAWGGQLGTF
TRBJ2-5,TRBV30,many,CAWNQGAPLETQYF
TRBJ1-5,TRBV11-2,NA,CASSKSPGVNQPQHF
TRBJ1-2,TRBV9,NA,CASSVGGGGYTF
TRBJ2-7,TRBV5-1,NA,CASSMGGDSYEQYF
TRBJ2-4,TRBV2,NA,CASSEWQRNIQYF
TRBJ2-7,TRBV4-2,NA,CASSRDVSYEQYF
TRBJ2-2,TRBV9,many,CASSPWDGSNTGELFF
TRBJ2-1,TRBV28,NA,CASSPRGTTNNEQFF
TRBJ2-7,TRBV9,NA,CASSPTAGVSFEQYF
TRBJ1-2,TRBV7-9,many,CASSLAGAYGYTF
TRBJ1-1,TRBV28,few,CASSLRGTGAFF
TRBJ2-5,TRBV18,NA,CASTTQGYETQYF
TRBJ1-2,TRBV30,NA,CAWSVHGTGYGYTF
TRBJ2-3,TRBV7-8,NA,CASSLGPTDTQYF
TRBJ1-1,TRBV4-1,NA,CASSQGTGEEGEAFF
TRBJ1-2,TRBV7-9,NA,CASTSAGGINGYTF
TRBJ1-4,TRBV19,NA,CASSIRDRGREKLFF
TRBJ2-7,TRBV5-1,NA,CASSRGTTDYEQYF
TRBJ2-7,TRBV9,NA,CASSVPRDRGKYEQYF
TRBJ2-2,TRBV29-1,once,CSGKAGGLYTGELFF
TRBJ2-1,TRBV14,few,CASRQVPGSSRFF
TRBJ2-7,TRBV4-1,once,CASSQVPGQAEQYF
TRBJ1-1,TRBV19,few,CASSRQARDEAFF
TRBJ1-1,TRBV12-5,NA,CASGLVNTEAFF
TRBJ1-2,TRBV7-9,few,CASRPGPPGGDTF
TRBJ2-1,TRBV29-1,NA,CSVERRLAGIEQFF
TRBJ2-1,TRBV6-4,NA,CASSDSNGPPDEQFF
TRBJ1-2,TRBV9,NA,CASSVEGTGRYGYTF
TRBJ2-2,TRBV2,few,CASSGIGELFF
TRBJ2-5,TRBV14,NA,CASSQGNQETQYF
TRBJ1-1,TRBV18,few,CASSQGGGAEAFF
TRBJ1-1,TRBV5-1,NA,CASSFQQGLNTEAFF
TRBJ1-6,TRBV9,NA,CASSVEGTIKSYNSPLHF
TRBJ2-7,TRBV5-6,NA,CASSLQGPYEQYF
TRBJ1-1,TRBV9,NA,CASSVDRGQKTEAFF
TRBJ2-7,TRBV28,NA,CASSSLRTGEREQYF
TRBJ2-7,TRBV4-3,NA,CASSQSQTGSYEQYF
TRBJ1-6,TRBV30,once,CAWSRGDLSPLHF
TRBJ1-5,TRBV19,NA,CASSISTEKPQHF
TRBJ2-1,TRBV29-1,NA,CSVELQGVPGRDWQFF
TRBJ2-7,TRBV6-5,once,CASSKYPFSYEQYF
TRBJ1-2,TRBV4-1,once,CASSQDQRQAWGGYTF
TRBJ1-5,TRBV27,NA,CASSDTRGTFQPQHF